This TCR beta chain was recovered during a study of T cell repertoires in aging, cancer and after chemotherapy. The V and J ends lost 7 bases and 6 bases respectively, with 15 bases between them. Germline V gives CDR1 MNHNS, CDR2 SASEGT. The CDR3 totals 14 residues. Peripheral blood genomic DNA, not sorted cells or RNA, was the template. Rearranged V-D-J TRB sequences were amplified with a mixed TRB-A/B primer pool. TCRdb used MiXCR to reprocess the multiplex PCR reads, holding one entry per CDR3 protein. The sample consists of 3,300 or so distinct CDR3 sequences, over 30% of them appearing once. The sample comprised blood. The chain couples TRBV6-1 to TRBJ1-4; D is undetermined. The source is a human donor in good health. CDR3: CASKVPLQHEKLFF. CDR3 nucleotides: TGTGCCAGCAAGGTCCCACTCCAACATGAAAAACTGTTTTTT.